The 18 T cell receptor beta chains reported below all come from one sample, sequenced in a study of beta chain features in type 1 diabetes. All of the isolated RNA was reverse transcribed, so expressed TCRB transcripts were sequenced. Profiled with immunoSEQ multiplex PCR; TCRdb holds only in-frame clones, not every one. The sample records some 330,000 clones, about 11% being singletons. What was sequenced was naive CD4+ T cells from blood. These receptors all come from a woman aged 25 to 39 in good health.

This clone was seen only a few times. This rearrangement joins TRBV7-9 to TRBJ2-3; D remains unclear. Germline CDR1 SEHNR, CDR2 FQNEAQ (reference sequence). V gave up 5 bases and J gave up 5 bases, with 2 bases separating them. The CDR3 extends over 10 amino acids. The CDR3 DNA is TGTGCCAGCAGCCGAGATACGCAGTATTTT. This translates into CASSRDTQYF.

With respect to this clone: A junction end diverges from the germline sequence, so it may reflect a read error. The CDR3 DNA reads TGTGCTAGCAGCCCGGACAGGTGGTCCCCATCTGGGGCCAACGTCCTGACTTTC. It is translated as CASSPDRWSPSGANVLTF. The V gene is TRBV7-7, the J gene TRBJ2-6, with 7 positions matching TRBD1. Germline CDR1 and CDR2: SSHAT and FNYEAQ (reference sequence). The CDR3 is 18 residues long. Complete variable domain (other parts from reference TRBV7-7 and TRBJ2-6): GAGVSQSPRYKVTKRGQDVTLRCDPISSHATLYWYQQALGQGPEFLTYFNYEAQPDKSGLPSDRFSAERPEGSISTLTIQRTEQRDSAMYRCASSPDRWSPSGANVLTFGAGSRLTVL.

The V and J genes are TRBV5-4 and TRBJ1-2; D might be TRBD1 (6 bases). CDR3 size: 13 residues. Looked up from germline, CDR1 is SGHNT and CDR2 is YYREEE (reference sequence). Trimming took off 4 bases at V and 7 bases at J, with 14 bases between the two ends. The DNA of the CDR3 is TGTGCCAGCAGCCCCGGACAGATCAGTGGCTACACCTTC. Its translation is CASSPGQISGYTF.

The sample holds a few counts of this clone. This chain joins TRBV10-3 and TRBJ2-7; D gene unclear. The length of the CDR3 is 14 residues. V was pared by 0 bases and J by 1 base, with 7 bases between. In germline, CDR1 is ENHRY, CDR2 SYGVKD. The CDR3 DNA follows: TGTGCCATCAGTGAGTCGACGACTTCCTACGAGCAGTACTTC. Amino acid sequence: CAISESTTSYEQYF.

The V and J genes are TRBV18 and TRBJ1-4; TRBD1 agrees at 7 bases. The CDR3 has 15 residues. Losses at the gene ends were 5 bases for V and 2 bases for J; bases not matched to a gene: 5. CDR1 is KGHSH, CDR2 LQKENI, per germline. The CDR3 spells CASSTRTGTNEKLFF. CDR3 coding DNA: TGTGCCAGCTCAACACGGACAGGCACTAATGAAAAACTGTTTTTT.

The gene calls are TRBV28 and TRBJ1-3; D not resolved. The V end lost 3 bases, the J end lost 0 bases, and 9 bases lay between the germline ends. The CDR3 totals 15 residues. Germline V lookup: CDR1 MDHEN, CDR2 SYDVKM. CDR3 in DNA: TGTGCCAGCAGTTTTGGCGGTACCTCTGGAAACACCATATATTTT. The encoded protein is CASSFGGTSGNTIYF.

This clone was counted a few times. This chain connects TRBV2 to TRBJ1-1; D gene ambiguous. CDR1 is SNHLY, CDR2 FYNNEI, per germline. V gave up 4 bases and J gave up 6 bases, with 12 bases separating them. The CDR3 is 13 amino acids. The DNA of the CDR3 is TGTGCCAGCAGTGCGCTTCTTCGGGCTGAAGCTTTCTTT. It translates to CASSALLRAEAFF.

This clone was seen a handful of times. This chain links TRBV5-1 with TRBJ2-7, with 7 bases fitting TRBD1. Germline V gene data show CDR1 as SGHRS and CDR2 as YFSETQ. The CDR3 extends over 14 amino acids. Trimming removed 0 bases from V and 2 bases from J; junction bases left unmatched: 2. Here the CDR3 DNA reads TGCGCCAGCAGCTTGGGGGACAGAACCTACGAGCAGTACTTC. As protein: CASSLGDRTYEQYF.

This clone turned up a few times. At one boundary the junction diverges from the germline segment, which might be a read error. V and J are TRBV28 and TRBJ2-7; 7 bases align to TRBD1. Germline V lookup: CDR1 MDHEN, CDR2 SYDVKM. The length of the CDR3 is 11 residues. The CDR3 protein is CASSSGQDWCF. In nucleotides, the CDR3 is TGTGCCAGCAGTAGCGGACAGGATTGGTGCTTC.

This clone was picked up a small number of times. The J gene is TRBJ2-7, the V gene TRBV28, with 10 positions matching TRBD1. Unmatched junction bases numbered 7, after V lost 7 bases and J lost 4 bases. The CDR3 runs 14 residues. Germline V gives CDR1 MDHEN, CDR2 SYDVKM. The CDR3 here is CASIPGQGLYEQYF. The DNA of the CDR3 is TGTGCCAGCATCCCGGGACAGGGGCTTTACGAGCAGTACTTC.

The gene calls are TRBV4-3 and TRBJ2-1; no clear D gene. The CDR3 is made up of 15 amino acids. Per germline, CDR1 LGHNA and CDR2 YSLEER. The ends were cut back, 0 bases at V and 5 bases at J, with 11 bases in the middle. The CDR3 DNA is TGCGCCAGCAGCCAAGAGAGAGCATCCCACAATGAGCAGTTCTTC. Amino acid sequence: CASSQERASHNEQFF.

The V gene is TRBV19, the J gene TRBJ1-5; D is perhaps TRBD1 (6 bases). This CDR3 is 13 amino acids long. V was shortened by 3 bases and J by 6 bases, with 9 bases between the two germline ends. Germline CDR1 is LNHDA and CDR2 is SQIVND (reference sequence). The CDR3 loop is CASSIEQGQPQHF. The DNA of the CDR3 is TGTGCCAGTAGTATTGAACAGGGTCAGCCCCAGCATTTT. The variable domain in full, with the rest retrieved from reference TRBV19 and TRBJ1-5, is DGGITQSPKYLFRKEGQNVTLSCEQNLNHDAMYWYRQDPGQGLRLIYYSQIVNDFQKGDIAEGYSVSREKKESFPLTVTSAQKNPTAFYLCASSIEQGQPQHFGDGTRLSIL.

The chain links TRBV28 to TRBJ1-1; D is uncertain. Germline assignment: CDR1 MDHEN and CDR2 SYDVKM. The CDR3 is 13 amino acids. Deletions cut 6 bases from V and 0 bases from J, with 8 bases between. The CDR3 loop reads CASRPTVNTEAFF. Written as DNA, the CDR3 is TGTGCCAGCAGGCCAACAGTGAACACTGAAGCTTTCTTT.

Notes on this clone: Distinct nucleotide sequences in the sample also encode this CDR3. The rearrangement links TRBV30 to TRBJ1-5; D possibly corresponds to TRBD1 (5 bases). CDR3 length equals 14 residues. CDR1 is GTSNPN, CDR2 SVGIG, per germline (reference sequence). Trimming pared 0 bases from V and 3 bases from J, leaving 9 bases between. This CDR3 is CAWSVGGFNQPQHF. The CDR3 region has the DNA TGTGCCTGGAGTGTGGGGGGGTTCAATCAGCCCCAGCATTTT.

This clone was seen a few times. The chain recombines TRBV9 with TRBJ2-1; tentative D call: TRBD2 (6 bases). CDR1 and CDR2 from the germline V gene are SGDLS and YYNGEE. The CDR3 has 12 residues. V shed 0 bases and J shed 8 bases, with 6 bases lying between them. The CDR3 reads CASSVGRDEQFF. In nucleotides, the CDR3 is TGTGCCAGCAGCGTAGGGAGGGATGAGCAGTTCTTC.

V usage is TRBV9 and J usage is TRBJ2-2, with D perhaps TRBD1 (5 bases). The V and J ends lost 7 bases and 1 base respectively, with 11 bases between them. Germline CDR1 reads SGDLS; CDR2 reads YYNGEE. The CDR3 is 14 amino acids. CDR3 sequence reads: CASGRGLNTGELFF. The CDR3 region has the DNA TGTGCCAGCGGAAGGGGCCTGAACACCGGGGAGCTGTTTTTT. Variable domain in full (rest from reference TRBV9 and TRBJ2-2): DSGVTQTPKHLITATGQRVTLRCSPRSGDLSVYWYQQSLDQGLQFLIQYYNGEERAKGNILERFSAQQFPDLHSELNLSSLELGDSALYFCASGRGLNTGELFFGEGSRLTVL.

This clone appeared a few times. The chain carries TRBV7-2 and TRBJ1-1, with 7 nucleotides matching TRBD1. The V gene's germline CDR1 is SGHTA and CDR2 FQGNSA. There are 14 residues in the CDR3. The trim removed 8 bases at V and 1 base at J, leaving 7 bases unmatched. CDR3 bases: TGTGCCAGCCTCTTAAACAGGGGGAACACTGAAGCTTTCTTT. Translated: CASLLNRGNTEAFF.

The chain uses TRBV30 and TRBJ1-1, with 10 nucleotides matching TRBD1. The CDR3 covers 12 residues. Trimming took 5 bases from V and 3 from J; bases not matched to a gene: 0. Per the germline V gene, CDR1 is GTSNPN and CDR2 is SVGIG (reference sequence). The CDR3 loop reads CAWGTGDTEAFF. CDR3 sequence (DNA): TGTGCCTGGGGGACAGGGGACACTGAAGCTTTCTTT.